The present TCR beta chain was sequenced within a study of T cells after yellow fever vaccination. Study results and limitations: There was a small share of clonotypes that showed up in both the CD4 and CD8 compartments.

Each CDR3 protein is one row after TCRdb ran MiXCR on the 5' RACE reads. The repertoire holds fewer than 400,000 distinct CDR3 sequences, with approximately 12% as singletons. Unmatched junction bases numbered 7, after V lost 6 bases and J lost 5 bases. This CDR3 is built from 15 residues. This clonotype was seen more than once but under ten times. Its matching antigen is unknown. The chain recombines TRBV12-3 or TRBV12-4 with TRBJ2-5; 12 positions agree with TRBD2. Here the sequenced sample was CD4+ T cells sorted from PBMCs, taken 45 days after the yellow fever booster vaccination. The TCR comes from a man in his late teens or twenties who received the YFV17D yellow fever vaccine. This chain's CDR3 is CASRPSGGAWETQYF. Written as DNA, the CDR3 is TGTGCCAGCAGACCTAGCGGGGGGGCCTGGGAGACCCAGTACTTC.